A selection of T cell receptor beta chains follows, all from one sample in a study of blood T cell repertoires in COVID-19. Assay: immunoSEQ multiplex PCR; the TCRdb copy retains only in-frame clones and omits some. The data contain about 270,000 clones, roughly 90% of them singletons. Sequenced material: PBMCs or T cells enriched from blood (not recorded which). These receptors were collected from a man aged 35 to 55 who had been exposed to COVID-19. CDR3s include the opening cysteine and the closing phenylalanine or tryptophan. A D gene is named only where the DNA matches it firmly. Clone size is given for some rows only: seen once, a few or many times, or a class if the clone is expanded.

>TRBV7-9|TRBJ1-5|-|-
CASSSQGLWDQPQHF
TGTGCCAGCAGCTCCCAGGGGCTTTGGGATCAGCCCCAGCATTTT
>TRBV28|TRBJ1-5|-|-
CASSFNRNQPQHF
TGTGCCAGCAGTTTTAACAGAAATCAGCCCCAGCATTTT
>TRBV10-3|TRBJ2-2|-|-
CAISESTGSGELFF
TGTGCCATCAGTGAGTCCACAGGGTCTGGGGAGCTGTTTTTT
>TRBV11-3|TRBJ2-3|TRBD2|-
CASSLALAEGNTQYF
TGTGCCAGCAGCTTAGCTCTAGCGGAGGGGAATACGCAGTATTTT
>TRBV18|TRBJ1-1|TRBD1|-
CASSPDRGGTEAFF
TGTGCCAGCTCACCGGACAGGGGCGGCACTGAAGCTTTCTTT
>TRBV11-2|TRBJ2-3|-|-
CASSPTGFAGRTDTQYF
TGTGCCAGCAGCCCAACGGGGTTTGCGGGGCGAACAGATACGCAGTATTTT
>TRBV28|TRBJ1-2|TRBD1|-
CASFTPLGQGNGYTF
TGTGCCAGCTTCACCCCTCTGGGACAGGGCAATGGCTACACCTTC
>TRBV3-1/TRBV3-2|TRBJ1-6|TRBD1|-
CASSQRPGGAYNSPLHF
TGTGCCAGCAGCCAACGTCCAGGGGGTGCTTATAATTCACCCCTCCACTTT
>TRBV5-5|TRBJ2-5|TRBD2|-
CASSLTSGETQYF
TGTGCCAGCAGCTTGACTAGCGGAGAGACCCAGTACTTC
>TRBV18|TRBJ2-1|-|once
CASSLLTSYLSHEQFF
TGTGCCAGCTCACTCTTGACTAGTTATTTGTCCCATGAGCAGTTCTTC
>TRBV9|TRBJ2-1|-|-
CASSVDGTVLYNEQFF
TGTGCCAGCAGCGTAGACGGAACAGTACTTTACAATGAGCAGTTCTTC
>TRBV5-6|TRBJ1-1|TRBD1|-
CASSNRQGVNTEAFF
TGTGCCAGCAGCAATCGACAGGGAGTGAACACTGAAGCTTTCTTT
>TRBV24-1|TRBJ2-3|TRBD2|once
CATSAPGLAGAGDTQYF
TGTGCCACCAGTGCCCCGGGACTAGCGGGAGCGGGAGATACGCAGTATTTT
>TRBV18|TRBJ2-7|TRBD2|-
CASSLAGATLEQYF
TGTGCCAGCTCATTAGCGGGAGCCACCCTCGAGCAGTACTTC
>TRBV4-2|TRBJ2-2|TRBD2|-
CASSQDFLAGAHTGELFF
TGTGCCAGCAGCCAAGATTTCCTAGCGGGAGCGCATACCGGGGAGCTGTTTTTT
>TRBV18|TRBJ2-5|TRBD1|-
CASSPQGAVVETQYF
TGTGCCAGCTCACCGCAGGGGGCAGTGGTAGAGACCCAGTACTTC
>TRBV9|TRBJ2-2|-|-
CASSPPPERWVAGELFF
TGTGCCAGCAGCCCCCCCCCGGAGCGATGGGTGGCCGGGGAGCTGTTTTTT
>TRBV30|TRBJ2-1|TRBD2|-
CAMEPLAGGLSYNEQFF
TGTGCCATGGAGCCACTAGCGGGAGGGCTCTCCTACAATGAGCAGTTCTTC
>TRBV13|TRBJ2-1|-|once
CASSPGSLNVYNEQFF
TGTGCCAGCAGCCCAGGTTCGCTGAATGTTTACAATGAGCAGTTCTTC
>TRBV19|TRBJ1-5|TRBD1|once
CASKLWGQLNQPQHF
TGTGCCAGTAAGTTATGGGGACAGCTCAATCAGCCCCAGCATTTT
>TRBV4-3|TRBJ2-1|-|few
CASSRGTASSDEQFF
TGCGCCAGCAGCCGCGGGACAGCCAGTTCCGATGAGCAGTTCTTC
>TRBV7-9|TRBJ2-1|-|-
CASSQRRVDAHEQFF
TGTGCCAGCAGCCAGCGGCGGGTGGACGCCCATGAGCAGTTCTTC
>TRBV18|TRBJ2-1|TRBD1|-
CASSLRQGARNEQFF
TGTGCCAGCTCACTCCGACAGGGGGCCAGGAATGAGCAGTTCTTC
>TRBV6-6|TRBJ2-3|TRBD2|-
CASSYLAGGGDTQYF
TGTGCCAGCAGTTACTTAGCGGGAGGGGGGGATACGCAGTATTTT
>TRBV6-2/TRBV6-3|TRBJ1-1|-|-
CASSYPTRGGWGTEAFF
TGTGCCAGCAGTTACCCGACCCGGGGGGGCTGGGGCACTGAAGCTTTCTTT
>TRBV5-5|TRBJ2-5|TRBD2|-
CASSLSLAGSSGETQYF
TGTGCCAGCAGCTTGAGTCTAGCGGGATCGTCCGGGGAGACCCAGTACTTC
>TRBV6-5|TRBJ1-2|-|-
CASSYGQGIGYTF
TGTGCCAGCAGTTACGGGCAGGGGATAGGCTACACCTTC
>TRBV24-1|TRBJ1-1|-|-
CATSDASTEAFF
TGTGCCACCAGTGATGCGAGCACTGAAGCTTTCTTT
>TRBV5-8|TRBJ2-7|TRBD2|-
CASSLRTSGTTYEQYF
TGTGCCAGCAGTTTAAGGACTAGCGGGACTACCTACGAGCAGTACTTC
>TRBV12-1|TRBJ2-1|-|-
CASSFLATRPYQSSYNEQFF
TGTGCCAGCAGCTTTCTAGCGACGCGTCCCTACCAAAGCTCCTACAATGAGCAGTTCTTC
>TRBV5-6|TRBJ1-1|-|few
CASSLDFGGTEAFF
TGTGCCAGCAGCTTGGATTTTGGAGGGACTGAAGCTTTCTTT